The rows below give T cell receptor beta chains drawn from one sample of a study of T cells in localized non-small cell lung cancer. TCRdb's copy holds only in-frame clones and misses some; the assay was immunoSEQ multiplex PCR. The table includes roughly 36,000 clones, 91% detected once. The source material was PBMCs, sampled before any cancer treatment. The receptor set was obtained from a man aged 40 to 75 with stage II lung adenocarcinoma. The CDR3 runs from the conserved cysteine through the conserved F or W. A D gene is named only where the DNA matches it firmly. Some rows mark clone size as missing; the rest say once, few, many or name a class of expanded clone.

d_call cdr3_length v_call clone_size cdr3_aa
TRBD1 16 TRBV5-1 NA CASSQLPGQANNEQFF
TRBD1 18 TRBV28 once CASSLRTGKQFFTYEQYF
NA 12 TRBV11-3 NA CASSGGHYEQYF
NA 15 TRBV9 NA CASSIQGGSTDTQYF
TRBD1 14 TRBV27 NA CASRDRARGNEQFF
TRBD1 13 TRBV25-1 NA CASRQGAFDEQYF
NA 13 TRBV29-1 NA CSVEDLSVYGYTF
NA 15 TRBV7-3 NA CASSSTGTNTGELFF
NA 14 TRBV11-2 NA CASSLVAAKNIQYF
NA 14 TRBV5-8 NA CASSLAGRPDGYTF
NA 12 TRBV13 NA CASSPRGTEAFF
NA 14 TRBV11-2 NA CASSRDHRTGELFF
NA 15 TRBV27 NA CASSLSLVGPYEQYF
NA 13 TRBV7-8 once CASSPGGNTEAFF
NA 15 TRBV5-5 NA CASSPRRPSFEEQYF
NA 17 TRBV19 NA CASSTPTGGMGNTEAFF
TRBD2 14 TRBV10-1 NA CATQRDSGPYEQYF
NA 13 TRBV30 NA CAWSVGEGREQFF
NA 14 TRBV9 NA CASSVGPHTDTQYF
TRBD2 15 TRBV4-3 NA CASSQDHGGIDTQYF
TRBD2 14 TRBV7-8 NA CASSSLAGVGEQYF
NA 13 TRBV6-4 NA CASSEARDSPLHF
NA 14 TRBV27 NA CASSFTGMGYGYTF
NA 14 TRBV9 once CASSARRQNTEAFF
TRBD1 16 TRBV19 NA CASRKGQGALNQPQHF
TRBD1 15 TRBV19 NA CASSRQGVAVETQYF
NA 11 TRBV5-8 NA CASTQQGTQYF
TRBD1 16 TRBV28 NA CASSDSGTGGTDTQYF
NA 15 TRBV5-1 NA CASSGTGSPTGELFF
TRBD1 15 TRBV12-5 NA CASARGPRSQETQYF
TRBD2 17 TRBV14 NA CASSQDRASGRLGELFF
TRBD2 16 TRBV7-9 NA CASSTKAGGIFGEQYF
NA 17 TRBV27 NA CASRPGAQEGRSQPQHF
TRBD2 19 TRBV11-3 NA CASSFSGTSGSGSSNEQFF
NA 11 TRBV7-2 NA CASSLLETQYF
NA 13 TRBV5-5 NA CASSFLGADTQYF
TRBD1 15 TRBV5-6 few CASSLGRGRNYGYTF
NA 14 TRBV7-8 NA CASNEKDSTDTQYF
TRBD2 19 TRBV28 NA CASSSPASGRGKNTGELFF
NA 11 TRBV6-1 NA CASSDNNEQFF
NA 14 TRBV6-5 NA CASSSQYSNQPQHF
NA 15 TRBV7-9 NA CASSSIGSVTGELFF
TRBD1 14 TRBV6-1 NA CATALRGPTDTQYF
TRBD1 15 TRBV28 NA CASSLDQGVKETQYF
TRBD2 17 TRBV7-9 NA CASSSKGTSGRGSQEFF
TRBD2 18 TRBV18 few CASSQLPASGRGRDTQYF
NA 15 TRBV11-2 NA CASSLLGSSYNEQFF
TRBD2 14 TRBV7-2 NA CASRESGRGNEQYF
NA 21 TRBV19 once CASSIGDPGGAMRQLYNEQFF
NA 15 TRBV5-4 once CASSLKVGGLGPEYF
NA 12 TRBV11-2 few CASSSDRGEAFF
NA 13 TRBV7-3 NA CASTWDLNEKLFF
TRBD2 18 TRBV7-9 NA CASSRPLCSGRACETQYF
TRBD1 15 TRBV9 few CASSPGQGTYGGYTF
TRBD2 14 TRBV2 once CASSVTSGTYEQYF
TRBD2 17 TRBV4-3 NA CASSQAASGRMGETQYF
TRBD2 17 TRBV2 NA CASRPGRGTSGRNEQFF
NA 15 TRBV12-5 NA CASGWRGPSTDTQYF
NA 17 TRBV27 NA CASSPTPGVDRSNEQFF